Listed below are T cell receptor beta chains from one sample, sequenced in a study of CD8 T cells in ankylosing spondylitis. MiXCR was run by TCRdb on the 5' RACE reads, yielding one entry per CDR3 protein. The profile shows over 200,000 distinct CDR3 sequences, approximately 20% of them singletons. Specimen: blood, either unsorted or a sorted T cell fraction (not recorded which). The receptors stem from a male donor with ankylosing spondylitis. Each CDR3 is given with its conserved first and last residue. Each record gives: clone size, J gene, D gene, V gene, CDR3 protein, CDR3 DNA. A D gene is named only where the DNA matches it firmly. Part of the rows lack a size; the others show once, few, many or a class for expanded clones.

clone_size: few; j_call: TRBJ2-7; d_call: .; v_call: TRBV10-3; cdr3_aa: CAISEGLGQPAYEQYF; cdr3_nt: TGTGCCATCAGTGAGGGCCTAGGACAGCCTGCCTACGAGCAGTACTTC
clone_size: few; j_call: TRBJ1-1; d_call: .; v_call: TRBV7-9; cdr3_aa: CASSPVASTEAFF; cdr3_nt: TGTGCCAGCAGCCCCGTAGCCTCCACTGAAGCTTTCTTT
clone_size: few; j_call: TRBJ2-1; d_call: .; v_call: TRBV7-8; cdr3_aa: CASSLRGDSYNEQFF; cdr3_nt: TGTGCCAGCAGCTTAAGGGGCGACTCCTACAATGAGCAGTTCTTC
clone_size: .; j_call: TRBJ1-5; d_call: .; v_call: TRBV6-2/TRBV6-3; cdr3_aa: CASSYSSIGGPQHF; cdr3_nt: TGTGCCAGCAGTTACTCGTCCATCGGTGGGCCCCAGCATTTT
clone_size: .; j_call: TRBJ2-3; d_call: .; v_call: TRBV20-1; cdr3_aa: CSGGEGDTQYF; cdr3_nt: TGCAGTGGGGGAGAAGGAGATACGCAGTATTTT
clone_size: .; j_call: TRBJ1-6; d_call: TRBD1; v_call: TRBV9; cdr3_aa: CASSVGQGYNSPLHF; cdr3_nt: TGTGCCAGCAGCGTGGGACAGGGATATAATTCACCCCTCCACTTT
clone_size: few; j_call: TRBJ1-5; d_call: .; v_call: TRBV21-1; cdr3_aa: CASSIQTVLNQPQHF; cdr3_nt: TGTGCCAGCAGCATTCAGACAGTTTTAAATCAGCCCCAGCATTTT
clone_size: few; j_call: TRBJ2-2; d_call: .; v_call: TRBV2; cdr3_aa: CASSGSYRVTNTGELFF; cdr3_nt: TGTGCCAGCAGCGGATCCTACAGGGTTACGAACACCGGGGAGCTGTTTTTT
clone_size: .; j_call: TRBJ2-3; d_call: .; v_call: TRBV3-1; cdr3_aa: CASSQDLGYRLPDTQYF; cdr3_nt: TGTGCCAGCAGCCAAGATTTAGGCTATAGACTTCCAGATACGCAGTATTTT
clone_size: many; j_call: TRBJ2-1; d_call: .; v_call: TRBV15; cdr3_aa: CATTISGRNEQFF; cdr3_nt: TGTGCCACCACCATAAGCGGGCGCAATGAGCAGTTCTTC
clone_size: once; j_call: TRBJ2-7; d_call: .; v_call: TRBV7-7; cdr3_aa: CASSLDLSNSYEQYF; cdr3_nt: TGTGCCAGCAGCTTAGATCTTTCAAACTCCTACGAGCAGTACTTC
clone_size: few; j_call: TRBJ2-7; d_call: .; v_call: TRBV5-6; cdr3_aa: CASSLAGEPGYF; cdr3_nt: TGTGCCAGCAGCTTGGCCGGGGAACCCGGGTACTTC
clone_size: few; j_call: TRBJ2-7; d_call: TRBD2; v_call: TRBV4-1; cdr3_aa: CASSQDLPLAGVEQYF; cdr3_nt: TGCGCCAGCAGCCAAGATCTCCCGCTAGCGGGGGTTGAGCAGTACTTC
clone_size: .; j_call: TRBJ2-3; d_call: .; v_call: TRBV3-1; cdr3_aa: CASSQDGTDTQYF; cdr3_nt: TGTGCCAGCAGCCAAGACGGGACAGATACGCAGTATTTT
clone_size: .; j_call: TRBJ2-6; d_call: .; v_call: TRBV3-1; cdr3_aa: CASSPSETGANVLTF; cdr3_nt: TGTGCCAGCAGCCCCTCAGAGACTGGGGCCAACGTCCTGACTTTC
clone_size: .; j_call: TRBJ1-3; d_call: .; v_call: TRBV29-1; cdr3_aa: CSVEGWTGSSGNTIYF; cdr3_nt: TGCAGCGTTGAAGGCTGGACGGGAAGCTCTGGAAACACCATATATTTT
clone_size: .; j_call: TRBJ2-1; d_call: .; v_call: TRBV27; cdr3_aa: CASSPGISVNEQFF; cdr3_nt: TGTGCCAGCAGTCCCGGTATTAGCGTTAATGAGCAGTTCTTC
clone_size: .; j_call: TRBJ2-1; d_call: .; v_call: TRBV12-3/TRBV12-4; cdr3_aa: CASSGLSTGYNEQFF; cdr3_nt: TGTGCCAGCAGTGGACTATCAACGGGGTACAATGAGCAGTTCTTC
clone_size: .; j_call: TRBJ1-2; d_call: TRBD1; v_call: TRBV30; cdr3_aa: CAWSVGTGWSYGYTF; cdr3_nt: TGTGCCTGGAGTGTAGGGACAGGGTGGTCCTATGGCTACACCTTC
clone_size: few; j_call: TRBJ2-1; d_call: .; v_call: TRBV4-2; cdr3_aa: CASSQDTEVDEQFF; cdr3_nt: TGTGCCAGCAGCCAAGATACAGAAGTCGATGAGCAGTTCTTC
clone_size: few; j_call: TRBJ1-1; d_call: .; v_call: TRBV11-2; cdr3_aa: CASSPNRGGNTEAFF; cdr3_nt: TGTGCCAGCAGTCCAAATCGGGGTGGGAACACTGAAGCTTTCTTT
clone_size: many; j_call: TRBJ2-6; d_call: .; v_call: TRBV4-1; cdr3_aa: CASSQEEGSGANVLTF; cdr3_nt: TGCGCCAGCAGCCAAGAGGAGGGAAGTGGGGCCAACGTCCTGACTTTC
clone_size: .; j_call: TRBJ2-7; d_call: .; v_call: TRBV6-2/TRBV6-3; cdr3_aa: CASSYGGATYEQYF; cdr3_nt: TGTGCCAGCAGTTACGGGGGAGCTACCTACGAGCAGTACTTC
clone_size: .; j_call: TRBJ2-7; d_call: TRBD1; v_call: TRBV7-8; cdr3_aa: CASSILDRAYEQYF; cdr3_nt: TGTGCCAGCAGTATCCTGGACAGGGCCTACGAGCAGTACTTC
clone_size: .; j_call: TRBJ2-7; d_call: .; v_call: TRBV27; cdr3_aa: CASSLSEGSSYEQYF; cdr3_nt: TGTGCCAGCAGTTTATCGGAAGGGAGCTCCTACGAGCAGTACTTC
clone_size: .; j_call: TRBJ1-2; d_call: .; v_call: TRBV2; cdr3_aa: CASSEGGINYGYTF; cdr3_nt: TGTGCCAGCAGTGAAGGGGGGATTAACTATGGCTACACCTTC
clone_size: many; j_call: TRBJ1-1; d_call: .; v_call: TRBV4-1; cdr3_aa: CASSQIGGGNSNTEAFF; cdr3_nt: TGCGCCAGCAGCCAAATTGGGGGAGGTAACTCAAACACTGAAGCTTTCTTT
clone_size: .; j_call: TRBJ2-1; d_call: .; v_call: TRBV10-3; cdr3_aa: CAKLRLGYLNEQFF; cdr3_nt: TGTGCCAAGCTGCGCTTGGGGTATCTGAATGAGCAGTTCTTC
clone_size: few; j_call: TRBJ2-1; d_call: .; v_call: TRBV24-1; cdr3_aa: CATSDLSQGNEQFF; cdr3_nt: TGTGCCACCAGTGATTTATCCCAGGGCAATGAGCAGTTCTTC
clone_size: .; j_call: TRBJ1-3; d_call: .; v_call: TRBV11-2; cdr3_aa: CASSLDYGSGNTIYF; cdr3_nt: TGTGCCAGCAGCTTAGATTATGGCTCTGGAAACACCATATATTTT
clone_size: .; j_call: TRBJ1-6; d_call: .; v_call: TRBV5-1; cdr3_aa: CASSLGEKAPLHF; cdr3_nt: TGCGCCAGCAGCTTGGGCGAAAAAGCACCCCTCCACTTT
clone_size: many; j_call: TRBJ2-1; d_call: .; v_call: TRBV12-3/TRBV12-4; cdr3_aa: CASSLGQTSYNEQFF; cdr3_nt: TGTGCCAGCAGTTTAGGACAGACCTCCTACAATGAGCAGTTCTTC
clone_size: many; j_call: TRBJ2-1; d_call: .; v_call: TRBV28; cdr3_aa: CASSRREIDEQFF; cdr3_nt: TGTGCCAGCAGCCGACGGGAGATCGATGAGCAGTTCTTC
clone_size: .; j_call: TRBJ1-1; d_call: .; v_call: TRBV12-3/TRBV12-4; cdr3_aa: CASPDSLNTEAFF; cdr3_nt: TGTGCCAGCCCCGACAGCTTGAACACTGAAGCTTTCTTT
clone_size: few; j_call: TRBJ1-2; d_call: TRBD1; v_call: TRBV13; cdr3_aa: CASSLSGQGAYGYTF; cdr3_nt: TGTGCCAGCAGCTTATCGGGACAGGGGGCTTATGGCTACACCTTC
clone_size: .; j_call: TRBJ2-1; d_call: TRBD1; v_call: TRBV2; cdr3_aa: CASKQGLEAFF; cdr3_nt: TGTGCCAGCAAACAGGGGCTCGAAGCGTTCTTC
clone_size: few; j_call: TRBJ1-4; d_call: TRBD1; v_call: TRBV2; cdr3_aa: CASRPLPQGEGEKLFF; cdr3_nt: TGTGCCAGCAGACCCCTTCCACAGGGGGAGGGTGAAAAACTGTTTTTT
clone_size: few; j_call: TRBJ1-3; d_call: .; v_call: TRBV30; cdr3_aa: CAWSVGTEGNTIYF; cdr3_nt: TGTGCCTGGAGTGTGGGGACCGAAGGAAACACCATATATTTT
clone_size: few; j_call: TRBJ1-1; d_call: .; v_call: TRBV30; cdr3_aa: CAWSYGNTEAFF; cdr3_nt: TGTGCCTGGAGTTATGGGAACACTGAAGCTTTCTTT
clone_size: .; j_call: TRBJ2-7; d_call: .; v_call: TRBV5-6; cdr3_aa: CASSPGVGCYEQYF; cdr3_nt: TGTGCCAGCAGCCCCGGGGTCGGCTGCTACGAGCAGTACTTC
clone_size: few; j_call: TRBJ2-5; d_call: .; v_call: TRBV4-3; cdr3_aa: CASSQVTGLGETQYF; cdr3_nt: TGCGCCAGCAGCCAAGTAACAGGGCTGGGAGAGACCCAGTACTTC
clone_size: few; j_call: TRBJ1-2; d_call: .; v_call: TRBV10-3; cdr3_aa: CAISDMNREAF; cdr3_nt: TGTGCCATCAGTGATATGAATAGGGAAGCCTTC
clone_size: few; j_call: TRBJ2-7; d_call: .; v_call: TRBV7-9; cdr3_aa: CASSPPGDEQYF; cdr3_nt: TGTGCCAGCAGCCCCCCCGGGGACGAGCAGTACTTC
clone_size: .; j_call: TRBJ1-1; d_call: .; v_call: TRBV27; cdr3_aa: CASSFDSYTEAFF; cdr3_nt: TGTGCCAGCAGTTTTGACAGTTACACTGAAGCTTTCTTT
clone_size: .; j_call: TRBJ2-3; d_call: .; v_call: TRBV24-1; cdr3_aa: CATSEGYTDTQYF; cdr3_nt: TGTGCCACCAGTGAGGGCTACACAGATACGCAGTATTTT
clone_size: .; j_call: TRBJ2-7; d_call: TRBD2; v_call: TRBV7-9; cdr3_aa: CASSSGGGIYEQYF; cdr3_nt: TGTGCCAGCAGCTCCGGGGGGGGGATCTACGAGCAGTACTTC
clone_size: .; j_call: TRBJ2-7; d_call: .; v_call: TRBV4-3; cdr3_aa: CASSQDMSSEQYF; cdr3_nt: TGCGCCAGCAGCCAAGATATGAGTAGCGAGCAGTACTTC
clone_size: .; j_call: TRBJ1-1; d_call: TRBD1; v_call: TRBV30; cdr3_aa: CAWSRTGNTEAFF; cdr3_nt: TGTGCCTGGAGCCGGACAGGTAACACTGAAGCTTTCTTT
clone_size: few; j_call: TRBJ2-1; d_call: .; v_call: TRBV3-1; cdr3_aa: CASSQGAGWNEQFF; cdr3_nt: TGTGCCAGCAGCCAAGGGGCAGGGTGGAATGAGCAGTTCTTC
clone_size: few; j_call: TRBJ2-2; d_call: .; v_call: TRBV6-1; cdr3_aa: CASSGPGTGELFF; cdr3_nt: TGTGCCAGCAGTGGCCCGGGGACCGGGGAGCTGTTTTTT
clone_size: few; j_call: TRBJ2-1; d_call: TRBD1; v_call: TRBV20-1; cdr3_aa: CSANQGASSYNEQFF; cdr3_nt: TGCAGTGCAAACCAGGGGGCCAGCTCCTACAATGAGCAGTTCTTC
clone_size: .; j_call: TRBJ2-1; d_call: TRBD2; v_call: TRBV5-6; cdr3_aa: CASSLIAGGRNNEQFF; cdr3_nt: TGTGCCAGCAGCTTGATTGCGGGGGGGCGAAACAATGAGCAGTTCTTC
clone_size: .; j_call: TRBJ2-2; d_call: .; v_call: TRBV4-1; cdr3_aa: CASSQVNRNTGELFF; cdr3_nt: TGCGCCAGCAGCCAAGTTAACAGAAACACCGGGGAGCTGTTTTTT
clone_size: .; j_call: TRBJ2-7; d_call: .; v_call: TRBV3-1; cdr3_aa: CASSQAPGSAYEQYF; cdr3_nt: TGTGCCAGCAGCCAAGCTCCGGGATCCGCCTACGAGCAGTACTTC
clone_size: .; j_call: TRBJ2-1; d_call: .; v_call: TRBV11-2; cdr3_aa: CASRKGEASDEQFF; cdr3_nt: TGTGCCAGCAGAAAGGGGGAGGCTAGCGATGAGCAGTTCTTC
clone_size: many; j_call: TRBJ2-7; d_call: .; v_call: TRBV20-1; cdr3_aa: CSARDHSVPEYEQYF; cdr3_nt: TGCAGTGCTAGAGATCATTCGGTACCAGAGTACGAGCAGTACTTC
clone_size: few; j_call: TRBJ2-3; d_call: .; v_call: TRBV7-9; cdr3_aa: CASSSRDGVHADTQYF; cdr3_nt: TGTGCCAGCAGCTCTCGGGACGGTGTTCACGCAGATACGCAGTATTTT
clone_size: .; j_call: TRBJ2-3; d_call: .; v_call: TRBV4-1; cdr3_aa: CASSQAWRDGGDTQYF; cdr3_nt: TGCGCCAGCAGCCAAGCTTGGAGGGATGGAGGAGATACGCAGTATTTT
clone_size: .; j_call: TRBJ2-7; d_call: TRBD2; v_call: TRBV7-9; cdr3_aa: CASSPRGASGRGYEQYF; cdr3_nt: TGTGCCAGCAGCCCAAGGGGGGCTAGCGGGAGGGGATACGAGCAGTACTTC
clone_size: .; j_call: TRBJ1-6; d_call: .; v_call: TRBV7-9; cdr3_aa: CASSLEGLSNSPLHF; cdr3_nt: TGTGCCAGCAGCTTAGAAGGCCTCAGTAATTCACCCCTCCACTTT